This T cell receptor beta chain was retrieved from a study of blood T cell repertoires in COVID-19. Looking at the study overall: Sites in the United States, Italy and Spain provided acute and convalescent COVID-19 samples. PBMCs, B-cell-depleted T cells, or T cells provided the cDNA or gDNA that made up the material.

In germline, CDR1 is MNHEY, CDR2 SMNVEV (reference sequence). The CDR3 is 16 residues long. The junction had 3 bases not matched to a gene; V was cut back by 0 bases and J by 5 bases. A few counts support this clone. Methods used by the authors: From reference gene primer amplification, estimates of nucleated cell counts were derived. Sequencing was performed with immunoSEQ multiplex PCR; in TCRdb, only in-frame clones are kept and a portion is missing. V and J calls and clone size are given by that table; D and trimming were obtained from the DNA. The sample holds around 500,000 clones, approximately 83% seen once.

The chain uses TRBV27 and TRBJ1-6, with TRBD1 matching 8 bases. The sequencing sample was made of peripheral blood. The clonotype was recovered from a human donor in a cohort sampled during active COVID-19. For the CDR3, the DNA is TGTGCCAGCAGTTTATCGACAGGGGTGAATAATTCACCCCTCCACTTT. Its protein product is CASSLSTGVNNSPLHF.